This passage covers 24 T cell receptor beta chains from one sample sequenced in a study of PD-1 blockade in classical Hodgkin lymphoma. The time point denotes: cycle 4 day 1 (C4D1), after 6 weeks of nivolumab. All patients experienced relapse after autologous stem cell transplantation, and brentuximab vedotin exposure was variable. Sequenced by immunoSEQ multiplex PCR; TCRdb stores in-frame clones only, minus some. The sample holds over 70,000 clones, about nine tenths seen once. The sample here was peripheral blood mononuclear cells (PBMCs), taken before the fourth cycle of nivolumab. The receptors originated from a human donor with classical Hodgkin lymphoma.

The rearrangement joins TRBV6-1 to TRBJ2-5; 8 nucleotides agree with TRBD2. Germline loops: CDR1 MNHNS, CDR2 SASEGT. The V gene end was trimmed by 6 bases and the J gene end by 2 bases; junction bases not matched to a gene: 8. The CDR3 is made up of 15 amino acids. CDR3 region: CASRAGLVGQETQYF. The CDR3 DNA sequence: TGTGCCAGCAGAGCGGGACTAGTCGGGCAAGAGACCCAGTACTTC.

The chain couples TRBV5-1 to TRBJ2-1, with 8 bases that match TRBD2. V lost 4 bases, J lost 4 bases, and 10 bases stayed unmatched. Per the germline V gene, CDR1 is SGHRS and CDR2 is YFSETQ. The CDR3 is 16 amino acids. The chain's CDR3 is CASSPIFGGGYNEQFF. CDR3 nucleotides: TGCGCCAGCAGCCCCATATTCGGCGGGGGGTACAATGAGCAGTTCTTC.

The CDR3 DNA reads TGTGCCAGCAGCTTAGACAGGAACAATGAGCAGTTCTTC. This codes for CASSLDRNNEQFF. The chain joins TRBV7-3 to TRBJ2-1; D perhaps matches TRBD1 (6 bases). The CDR3 sequence is 13 residues long. Germline CDR1 reads SGHTA; CDR2 reads FQGTGA. Trimming removed 2 bases at V and 5 bases at J, with 7 bases between.

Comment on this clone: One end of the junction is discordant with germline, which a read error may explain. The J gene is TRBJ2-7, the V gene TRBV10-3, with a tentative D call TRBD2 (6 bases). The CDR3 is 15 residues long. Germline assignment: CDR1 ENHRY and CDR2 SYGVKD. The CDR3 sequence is CAITRDSLPSDEQYF. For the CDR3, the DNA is TGTGCCATCACCAGGGACTCCCTCCCCTCCGACGAGCAGTACTTC.

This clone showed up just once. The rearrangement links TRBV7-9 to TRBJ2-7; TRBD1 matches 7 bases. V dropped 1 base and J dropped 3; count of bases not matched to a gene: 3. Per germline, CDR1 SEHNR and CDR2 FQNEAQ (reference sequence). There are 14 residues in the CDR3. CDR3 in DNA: TGTGCCAGCAGCTTAGGACAGGGAATCTACGAGCAGTACTTC. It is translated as CASSLGQGIYEQYF.

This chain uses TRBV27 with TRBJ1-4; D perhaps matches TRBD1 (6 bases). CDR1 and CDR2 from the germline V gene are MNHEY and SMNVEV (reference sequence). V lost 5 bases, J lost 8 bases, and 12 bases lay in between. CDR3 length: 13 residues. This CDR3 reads CASSITGLEKLFF. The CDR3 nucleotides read TGTGCCAGCAGTATTACAGGGTTGGAAAAACTGTTTTTT.

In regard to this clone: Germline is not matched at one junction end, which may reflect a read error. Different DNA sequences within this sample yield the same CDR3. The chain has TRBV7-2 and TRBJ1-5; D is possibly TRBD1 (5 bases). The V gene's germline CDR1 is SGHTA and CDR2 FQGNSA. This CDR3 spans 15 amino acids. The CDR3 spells CASSLGRDRNQPQHF. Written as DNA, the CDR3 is TGCGCCAGCAGCTTAGGCAGGGACCGCAATCAGCCCCAGCATTTT.

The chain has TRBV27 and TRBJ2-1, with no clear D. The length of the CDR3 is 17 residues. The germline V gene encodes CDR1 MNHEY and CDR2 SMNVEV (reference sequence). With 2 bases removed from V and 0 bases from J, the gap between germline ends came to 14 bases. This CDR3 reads CASSLAVGTSSYNEQFF. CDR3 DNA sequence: TGTGCCAGCAGTTTAGCGGTGGGCACCAGCTCCTACAATGAGCAGTTCTTC.

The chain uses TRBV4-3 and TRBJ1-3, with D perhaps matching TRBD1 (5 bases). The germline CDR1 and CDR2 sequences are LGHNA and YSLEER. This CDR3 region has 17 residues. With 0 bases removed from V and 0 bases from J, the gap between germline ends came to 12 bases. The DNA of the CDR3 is TGCGCCAGCAGCCAAGAGGGGACTTCTAGCTCTGGAAACACCATATATTTT. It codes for CASSQEGTSSSGNTIYF.

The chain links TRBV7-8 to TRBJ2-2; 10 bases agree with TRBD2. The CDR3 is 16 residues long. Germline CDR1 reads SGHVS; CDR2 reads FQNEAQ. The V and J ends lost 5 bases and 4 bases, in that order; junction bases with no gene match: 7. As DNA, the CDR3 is TGTGCCAGCAGCCTCAGCGGGGGGGGCGTCACCGGGGAGCTGTTTTTT. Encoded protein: CASSLSGGGVTGELFF.

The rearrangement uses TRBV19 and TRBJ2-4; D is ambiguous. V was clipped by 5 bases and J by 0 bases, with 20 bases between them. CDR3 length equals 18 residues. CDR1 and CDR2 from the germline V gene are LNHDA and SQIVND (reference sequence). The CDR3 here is CASSPPGRPNLAKNIQYF. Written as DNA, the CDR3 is TGTGCCAGTAGTCCCCCGGGCAGACCCAACCTAGCCAAAAACATTCAGTACTTC.

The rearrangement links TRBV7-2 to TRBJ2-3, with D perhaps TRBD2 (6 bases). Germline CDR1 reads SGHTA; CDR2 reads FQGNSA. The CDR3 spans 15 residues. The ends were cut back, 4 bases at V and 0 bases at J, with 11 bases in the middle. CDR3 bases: TGTGCCAGCAGCTATGGAGGGTACAGCACAGATACGCAGTATTTT. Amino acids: CASSYGGYSTDTQYF.

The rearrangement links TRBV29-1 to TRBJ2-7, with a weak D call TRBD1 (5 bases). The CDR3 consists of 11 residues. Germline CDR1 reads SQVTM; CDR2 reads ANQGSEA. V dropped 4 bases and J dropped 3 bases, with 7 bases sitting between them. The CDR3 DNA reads TGCAGCGTTGGCAGGGACTACGAGCAGTACTTC. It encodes CSVGRDYEQYF.

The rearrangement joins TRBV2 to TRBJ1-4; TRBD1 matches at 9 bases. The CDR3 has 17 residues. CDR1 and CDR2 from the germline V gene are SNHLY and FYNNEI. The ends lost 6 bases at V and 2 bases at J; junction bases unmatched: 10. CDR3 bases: TGTGCCAGCAGCTGGTCGGACAGGGGAGACACTAATGAAAAACTGTTTTTT. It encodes CASSWSDRGDTNEKLFF.

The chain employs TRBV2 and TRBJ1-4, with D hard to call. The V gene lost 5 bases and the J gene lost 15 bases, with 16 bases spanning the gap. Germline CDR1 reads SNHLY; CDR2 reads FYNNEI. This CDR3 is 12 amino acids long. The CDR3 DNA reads TGTGCCAGCAGTCGAGGACGGACTCCGTTGTTTTTT. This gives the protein CASSRGRTPLFF.

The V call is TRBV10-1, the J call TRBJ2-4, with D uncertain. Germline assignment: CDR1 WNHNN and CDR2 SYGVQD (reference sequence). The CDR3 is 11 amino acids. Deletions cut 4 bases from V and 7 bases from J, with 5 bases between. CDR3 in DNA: TGCGCCAGCAGTGTGGGCAACATTCAGTACTTC. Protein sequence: CASSVGNIQYF.

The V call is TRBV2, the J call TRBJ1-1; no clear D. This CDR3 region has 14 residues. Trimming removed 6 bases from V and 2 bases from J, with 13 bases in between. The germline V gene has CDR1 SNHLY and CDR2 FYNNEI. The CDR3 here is CASSVTTLNTEAFF. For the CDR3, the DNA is TGTGCCAGCAGCGTGACTACCCTAAACACTGAAGCTTTCTTT.

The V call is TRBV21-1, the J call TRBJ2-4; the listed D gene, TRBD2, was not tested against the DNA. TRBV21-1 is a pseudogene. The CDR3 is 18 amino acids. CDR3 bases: TGTGCCAGCTCACGTGGGCCTTGGGGGGGCGTCGCCAAAAACATTCAGTACTTC. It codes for CASSRGPWGGVAKNIQYF.

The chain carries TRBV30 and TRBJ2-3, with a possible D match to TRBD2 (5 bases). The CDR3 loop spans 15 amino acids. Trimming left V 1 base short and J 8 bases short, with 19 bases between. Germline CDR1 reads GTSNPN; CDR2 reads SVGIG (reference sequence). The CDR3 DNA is TGTGCCTGGAGTGCTAGTTCTGCCCCCCGGGGTACGCAGTATTTT. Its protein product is CAWSASSAPRGTQYF.

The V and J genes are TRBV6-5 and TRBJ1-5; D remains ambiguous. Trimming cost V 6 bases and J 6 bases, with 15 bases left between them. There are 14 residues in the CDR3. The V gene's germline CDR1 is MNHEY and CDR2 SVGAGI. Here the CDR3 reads CASSPSFPAQPQHF. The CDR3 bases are TGTGCCAGCAGCCCCTCATTTCCCGCTCAGCCCCAGCATTTT.

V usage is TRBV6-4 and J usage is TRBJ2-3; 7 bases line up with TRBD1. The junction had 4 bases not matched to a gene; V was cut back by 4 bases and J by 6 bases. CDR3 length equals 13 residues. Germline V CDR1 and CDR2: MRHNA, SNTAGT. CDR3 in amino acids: CASSATGWDTQYF. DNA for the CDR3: TGTGCCAGCAGTGCGACAGGGTGGGATACGCAGTATTTT.

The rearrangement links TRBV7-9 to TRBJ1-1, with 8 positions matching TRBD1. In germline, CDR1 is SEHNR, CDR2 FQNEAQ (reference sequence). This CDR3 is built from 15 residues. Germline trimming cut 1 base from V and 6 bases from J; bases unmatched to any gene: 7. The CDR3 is CASSLGNRGSAEAFF. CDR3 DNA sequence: TGTGCCAGCAGCTTAGGGAACAGGGGGTCGGCTGAAGCTTTCTTT.

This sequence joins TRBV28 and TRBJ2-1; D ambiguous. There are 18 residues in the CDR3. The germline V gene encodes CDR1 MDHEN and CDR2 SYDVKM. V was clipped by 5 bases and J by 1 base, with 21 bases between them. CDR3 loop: CASSLVSGDGLSYNEQFF. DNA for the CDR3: TGTGCCAGCAGTCTGGTATCTGGGGATGGCCTTTCCTACAATGAGCAGTTCTTC.

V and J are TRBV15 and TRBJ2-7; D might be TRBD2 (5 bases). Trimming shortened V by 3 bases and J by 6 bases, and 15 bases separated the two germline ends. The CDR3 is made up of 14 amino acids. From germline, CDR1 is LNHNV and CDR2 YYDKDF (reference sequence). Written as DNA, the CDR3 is TGTGCCACCAGCAGGGTAGAGAGGGTCCGCGAGCAGTACTTC. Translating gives CATSRVERVREQYF.